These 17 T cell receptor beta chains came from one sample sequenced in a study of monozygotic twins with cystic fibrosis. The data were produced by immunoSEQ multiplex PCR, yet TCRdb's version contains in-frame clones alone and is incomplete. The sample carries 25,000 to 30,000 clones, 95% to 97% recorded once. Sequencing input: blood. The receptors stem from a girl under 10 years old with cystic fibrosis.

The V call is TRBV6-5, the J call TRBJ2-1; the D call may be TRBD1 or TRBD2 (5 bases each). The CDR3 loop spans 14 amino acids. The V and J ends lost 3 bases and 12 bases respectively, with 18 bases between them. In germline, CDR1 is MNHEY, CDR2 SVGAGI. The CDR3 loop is CASSYAGPSSPQFF. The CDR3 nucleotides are TGTGCCAGCAGTTATGCAGGGCCCTCTAGCCCGCAGTTCTTC.

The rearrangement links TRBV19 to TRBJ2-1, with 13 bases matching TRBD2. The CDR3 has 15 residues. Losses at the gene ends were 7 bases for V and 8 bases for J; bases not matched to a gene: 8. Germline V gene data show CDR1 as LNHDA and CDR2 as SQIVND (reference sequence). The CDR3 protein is CASTPGTSGIDEQFF. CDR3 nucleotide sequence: TGTGCCAGTACCCCCGGGACTAGCGGGATAGATGAGCAGTTCTTC.

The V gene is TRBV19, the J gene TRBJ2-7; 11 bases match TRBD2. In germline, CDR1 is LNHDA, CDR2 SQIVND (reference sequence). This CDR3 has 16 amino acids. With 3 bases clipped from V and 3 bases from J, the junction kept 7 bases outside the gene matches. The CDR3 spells CASSIGGTSGLYEQYF. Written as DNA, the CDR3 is TGTGCCAGTAGTATTGGCGGGACTAGCGGTCTCTACGAGCAGTACTTC.

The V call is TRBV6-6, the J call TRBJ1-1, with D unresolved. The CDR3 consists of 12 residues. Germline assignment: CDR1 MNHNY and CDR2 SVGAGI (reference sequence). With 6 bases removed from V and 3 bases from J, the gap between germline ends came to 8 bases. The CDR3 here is CASRAYDTEAFF. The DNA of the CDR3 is TGTGCCAGCAGGGCGTACGACACTGAAGCTTTCTTT.

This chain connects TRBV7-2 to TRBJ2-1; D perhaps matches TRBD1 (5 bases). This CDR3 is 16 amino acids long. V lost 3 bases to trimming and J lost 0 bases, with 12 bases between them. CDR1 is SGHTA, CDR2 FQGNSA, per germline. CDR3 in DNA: TGTGCCAGCAGCTTTCGCCAGGGCAGCTCCTACAATGAGCAGTTCTTC. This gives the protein CASSFRQGSSYNEQFF.

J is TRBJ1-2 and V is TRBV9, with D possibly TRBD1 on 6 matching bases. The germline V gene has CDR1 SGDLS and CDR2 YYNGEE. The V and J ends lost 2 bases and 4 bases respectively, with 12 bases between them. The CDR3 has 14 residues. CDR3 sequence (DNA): TGTGCCAGCAGCGTGGACAGCTGGAGCTATGGCTACACCTTC. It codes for CASSVDSWSYGYTF.

CDR3 nucleotides: TGTGCCATCAGTGAGTTGACAGGGGGCGGCGAGCAGTACTTC. It codes for CAISELTGGGEQYF. The chain carries TRBV10-3 and TRBJ2-7; TRBD1 agrees at 10 bases. CDR3 length: 14 amino acids. Germline trimming cut 1 base from V and 6 bases from J; bases unmatched to any gene: 3. Per the germline V gene, CDR1 is ENHRY and CDR2 is SYGVKD.

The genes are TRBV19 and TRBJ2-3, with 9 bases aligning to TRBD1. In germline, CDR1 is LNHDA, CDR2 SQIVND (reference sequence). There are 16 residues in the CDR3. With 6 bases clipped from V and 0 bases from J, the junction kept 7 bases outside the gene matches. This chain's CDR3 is CASRGDRGTSTDTQYF. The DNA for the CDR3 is TGTGCCAGTAGAGGAGACAGGGGGACTAGCACAGATACGCAGTATTTT.

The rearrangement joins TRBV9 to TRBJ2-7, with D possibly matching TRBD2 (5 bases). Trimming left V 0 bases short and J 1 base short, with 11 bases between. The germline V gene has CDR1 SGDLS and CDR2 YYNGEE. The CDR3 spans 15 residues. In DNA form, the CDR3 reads TGTGCCAGCAGCGTAGACGGGAATCCGTCCTACGAGCAGTACTTC. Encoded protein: CASSVDGNPSYEQYF.

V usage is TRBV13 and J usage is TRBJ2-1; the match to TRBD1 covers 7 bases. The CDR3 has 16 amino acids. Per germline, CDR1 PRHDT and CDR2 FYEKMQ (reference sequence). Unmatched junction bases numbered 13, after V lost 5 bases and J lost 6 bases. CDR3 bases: TGTGCCAGCAGCCTCCGCAGGGACAGAATAGCCAATGAGCAGTTCTTC. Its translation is CASSLRRDRIANEQFF.

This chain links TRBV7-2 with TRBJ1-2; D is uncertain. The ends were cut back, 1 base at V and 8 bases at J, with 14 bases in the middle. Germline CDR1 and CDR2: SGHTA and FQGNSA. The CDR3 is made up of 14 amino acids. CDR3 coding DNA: TGTGCCAGCAGCTTAGAAAACCGATCTAGGGGCTACACCTTC. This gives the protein CASSLENRSRGYTF.

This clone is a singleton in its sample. For the CDR3, the DNA is TGTGCCAGCAGCATGTACAGGGAGGCGGATGGCTACACCTTC. Its protein product is CASSMYREADGYTF. The chain recombines TRBV5-4 with TRBJ1-2; TRBD1 might be the D (6 bases). Germline CDR1 is SGHNT and CDR2 is YYREEE (reference sequence). CDR3 length: 14 residues. Trimming removed 4 bases from V and 6 bases from J, with 16 bases in between.

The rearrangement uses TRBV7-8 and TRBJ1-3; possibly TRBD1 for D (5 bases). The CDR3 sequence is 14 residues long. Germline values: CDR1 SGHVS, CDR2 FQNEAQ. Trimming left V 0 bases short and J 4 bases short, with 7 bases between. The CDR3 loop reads CASSLAGAGNTIYF. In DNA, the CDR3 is TGTGCCAGCAGCTTAGCCGGGGCCGGAAACACCATATATTTT.

This CDR3 is CATSRDRNNEKLFF. The CDR3 nucleotides read TGTGCCACCAGCAGGGACAGAAATAATGAAAAACTGTTTTTT. The J gene is TRBJ1-4, the V gene TRBV15; weak D call: TRBD1 (6 bases). The germline V and J ends were trimmed by 3 bases and 4 bases, with 9 bases remaining between them. Germline V gene sequence: CDR1 LNHNV, CDR2 YYDKDF (reference sequence). CDR3 size: 14 residues.

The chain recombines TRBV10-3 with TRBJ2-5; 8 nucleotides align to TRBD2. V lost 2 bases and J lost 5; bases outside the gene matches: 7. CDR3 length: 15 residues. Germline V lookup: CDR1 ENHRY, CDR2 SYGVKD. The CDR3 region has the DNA TGTGCCATCAGTGAGGGTAGCGGGAATGACGAGACCCAGTACTTC. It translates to CAISEGSGNDETQYF.

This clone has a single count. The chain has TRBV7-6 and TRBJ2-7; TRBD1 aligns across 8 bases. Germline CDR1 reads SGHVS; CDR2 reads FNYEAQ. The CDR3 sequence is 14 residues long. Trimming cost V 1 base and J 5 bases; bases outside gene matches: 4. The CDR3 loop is CASSLGAGGDEQYF. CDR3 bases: TGTGCCAGCAGCTTAGGGGCAGGGGGCGACGAGCAGTACTTC.

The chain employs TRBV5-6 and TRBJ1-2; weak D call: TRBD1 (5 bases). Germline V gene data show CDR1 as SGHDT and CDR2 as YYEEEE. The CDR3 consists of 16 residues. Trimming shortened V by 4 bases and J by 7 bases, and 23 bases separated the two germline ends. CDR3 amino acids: CASSPAVGTSVIGYTF. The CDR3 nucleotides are TGTGCCAGCAGCCCGGCAGTCGGGACTTCGGTAATTGGCTACACCTTC.